This TCR beta chain was sequenced for a study of blood T cell repertoires in COVID-19. As for the study in general: Samples representing acute and convalescent COVID-19 were sourced from the United States, Italy and Spain. From T cells, B-cell-depleted T cells, or PBMCs came the material, which was cDNA or gDNA.

Trimming cost V 5 bases and J 10 bases, with 17 bases left between them. The CDR3 sequence is 12 residues long. Germline loops: CDR1 GTSNPN, CDR2 SVGIG (reference sequence). Authors' processing steps: Amplified reference gene primers provided the basis for estimating nucleated cell counts. Here immunoSEQ multiplex PCR was the method, and the copy in TCRdb shows in-frame clones only, minus some. V, J and clone size are taken as reported in that table, and D and trimming were inferred from the DNA itself. The sample carries around 150,000 clones, about four fifths recorded once. V and J are TRBV30 and TRBJ1-1; D uncertain. The clonotype was recovered from a human donor in a cohort sampled during active COVID-19. The specimen was peripheral blood. CDR3 sequence: CAWDVGGRRAFF. The CDR3 DNA sequence: TGTGCCTGGGACGTAGGAGGGAGGCGAGCTTTCTTT.